The 20 T cell receptor beta chains presented below share a single source sample, sequenced in a study of Graves' ophthalmopathy and Graves' hyperthyroidism. For repertoire sequencing, the TCR beta CDR3 regions were amplified from RNA transcripts. Second-round multiplex PCR followed a first-round RT-PCR using HTBI primers. Each CDR3 protein gets one entry after TCRdb re-called the multiplex PCR reads with MiXCR. The sample has approximately 640,000 distinct CDR3 sequences; over 40% are singletons. Sequenced input: peripheral blood. These receptors all come from an adult man with Graves' ophthalmopathy.

This clonotype was observed a handful of times. The chain links TRBV27 to TRBJ1-1, with D possibly TRBD1 on 6 matching bases. The germline V and J ends were trimmed by 6 bases and 0 bases, with 14 bases remaining between them. Per germline, CDR1 MNHEY and CDR2 SMNVEV (reference sequence). This CDR3 spans 15 amino acids. CDR3 loop: CASSITGFLNTEAFF. The CDR3 DNA is TGTGCCAGCAGCATTACAGGGTTCTTGAACACTGAAGCTTTCTTT.

This clonotype appeared a few times. This chain connects TRBV13 to TRBJ2-2; D is undetermined. CDR1 and CDR2 from the germline V gene are PRHDT and FYEKMQ (reference sequence). The CDR3 runs 12 residues. V dropped 6 bases and J dropped 9 bases, with 11 bases sitting between them. The CDR3 region is CASRRPARELFF. In DNA, the CDR3 is TGTGCCAGCAGAAGACCCGCCCGGGAGCTGTTTTTT.

This clonotype came up a few times. The chain carries TRBV5-1 and TRBJ2-5; D might be TRBD2 (6 bases). The CDR3 covers 15 residues. Germline CDR1 is SGHRS and CDR2 is YFSETQ. The V and J ends lost 2 bases and 7 bases respectively, with 18 bases between them. In nucleotides, the CDR3 is TGCGCCAGCAGCTTAAGGACTACCCTAGACGGGACCCAGTACTTC. It is translated as CASSLRTTLDGTQYF.

This rearrangement joins TRBV20-1 to TRBJ1-1; perhaps TRBD1 as D (6 bases). The V and J ends lost 5 bases and 11 bases respectively, with 24 bases between them. The germline gives CDR1 DFQATT, CDR2 SNEGSKA (reference sequence). This CDR3 region has 14 residues. CDR3 sequence (DNA): TGCAGTGCTCGGGACGGCGGGGGGCGGTTGGTCGCTTTCTTT. It is translated as CSARDGGGRLVAFF.

This clonotype was observed a handful of times. The chain is built from TRBV12-5 and TRBJ2-7; 9 nucleotides agree with TRBD1. CDR1 is LGHNT, CDR2 FRNRAP, per germline. V shed 1 base and J 3 bases; nucleotides not matched to a gene: 13. This CDR3 region has 18 residues. CDR3 loop: CASGLALGSDRGYYEQYF. DNA for the CDR3: TGTGCTAGTGGTTTGGCCCTGGGCTCTGACAGGGGGTACTACGAGCAGTACTTC.

The CDR3 bases are TGTGCCAGCAGCGTTGGACAGAACCCGAACACTGAAGCTTTCTTT. Protein product: CASSVGQNPNTEAFF. J is TRBJ1-1 and V is TRBV11-2; D possibly corresponds to TRBD1 (6 bases). The germline V and J ends were trimmed by 5 bases and 1 base, with 14 bases remaining between them. Germline loops: CDR1 SGHAT, CDR2 FQNNGV. The length of the CDR3 is 15 residues.

This clonotype was counted many times. The chain employs TRBV7-3 and TRBJ2-5, with D unresolved. Germline V gives CDR1 SGHTA, CDR2 FQGTGA. The CDR3 has 13 residues. V lost 2 bases, J lost 3 bases, and 7 bases lay in between. In DNA form, the CDR3 reads TGTGCCAGCAGCTTAGGGCAGAAAGAGACCCAGTACTTC. Its protein product is CASSLGQKETQYF. The whole variable domain, filled in from reference TRBV7-3 and TRBJ2-5, reads GAGVSQTPSNKVTEKGKYVELRCDPISGHTALYWYRQSLGQGPEFLIYFQGTGAADDSGLPNDRFFAVRPEGSVSTLKIQRTERGDSAVYLCASSLGQKETQYFGPGTRLLVL.

The table lists this clonotype with many counts. V and J are TRBV29-1 and TRBJ1-1; D is ambiguous. This CDR3 is built from 11 residues. Germline loops: CDR1 SQVTM, CDR2 ANQGSEA. V was clipped by 7 bases and J by 2 bases, with 8 bases between them. CDR3 sequence reads: CSGSSNTEAFF. The CDR3 coding sequence is TGCAGCGGGAGTAGTAACACTGAAGCTTTCTTT. The full variable domain, rest sourced from reference TRBV29-1 and TRBJ1-1, is SAVISQKPSRDICQRGTSLTIQCQVDSQVTMMFWYRQQPGQSLTLIATANQGSEATYESGFVIDKFPISRPNLTFSTLTVSNMSPEDSSIYLCSGSSNTEAFFGQGTRLTVV.

In this sample, this clonotype turned up a few times. The chain links TRBV10-3 to TRBJ1-5; 10 bases line up with TRBD1. V dropped 6 bases and J dropped 11; count of bases not matched to a gene: 7. CDR1 and CDR2 (germline): ENHRY, SYGVKD. The CDR3 has 13 amino acids. The CDR3 nucleotides read TGTGCCATCAGCCGGGACAGGGGACAGACCCAGCATTTT. Protein: CAISRDRGQTQHF.

The V and J genes are TRBV29-1 and TRBJ1-5; D gene uncertain. CDR1 and CDR2 from the germline V gene are SQVTM and ANQGSEA. The CDR3 covers 11 residues. Trimming shortened V by 4 bases and J by 9 bases, and 10 bases separated the two germline ends. CDR3: CSVAVQVPQHF. The CDR3 DNA reads TGCAGCGTTGCCGTCCAGGTGCCCCAGCATTTT. The full variable domain, rest sourced from reference TRBV29-1 and TRBJ1-5, is SAVISQKPSRDICQRGTSLTIQCQVDSQVTMMFWYRQQPGQSLTLIATANQGSEATYESGFVIDKFPISRPNLTFSTLTVSNMSPEDSSIYLCSVAVQVPQHFGDGTRLSIL.

The V gene is TRBV10-3, the J gene TRBJ1-3; 8 bases match TRBD1. The junction had 9 bases not matched to a gene; V was cut back by 4 bases and J by 7 bases. The CDR3 is 15 residues long. The germline gives CDR1 ENHRY, CDR2 SYGVKD. The CDR3: CAISAVGQGSNTIYF. CDR3 DNA: TGTGCCATCAGTGCTGTAGGACAGGGCTCGAACACCATATATTTT.

The rearrangement uses TRBV20-1 and TRBJ1-6; D is undetermined. V was clipped by 1 base and J by 0 bases, with 13 bases between them. The CDR3 length is 17 residues. In germline, CDR1 is DFQATT, CDR2 SNEGSKA (reference sequence). CDR3 nucleotides: TGCAGTGCTAGAGTAAACAGCGCAAGCTCCTATAATTCACCCCTCCACTTT. Residues: CSARVNSASSYNSPLHF.

V usage is TRBV10-3 and J usage is TRBJ2-5; D could derive from TRBD1 or TRBD2 (6 bases each). Trimming pared 10 bases from V and 5 bases from J, leaving 23 bases between. CDR3 length: 15 amino acids. Germline lookup yields CDR1 ENHRY and CDR2 SYGVKD. CDR3 in DNA: TGTGCCAGCGGTTTGCATTCGGGGGCGGTTGAGACCCAGTACTTC. Amino acid sequence: CASGLHSGAVETQYF.

The rearrangement joins TRBV24-1 to TRBJ2-7; D unresolved. Trimming removed 5 bases from V and 7 bases from J, with 11 bases in between. The CDR3 is 12 residues long. In germline, CDR1 is KGHDR, CDR2 SFDVKD. The CDR3 spells CATSAGFNEQYF. The CDR3 nucleotides are TGTGCCACCAGTGCGGGTTTCAATGAGCAGTACTTC.

This clonotype was seen repeatedly, ten times or more. The chain links TRBV7-9 to TRBJ1-2, with TRBD1 matching 9 bases. With V trimmed by 5 bases and J by 4 bases, 8 bases remained unmatched. CDR3 length: 15 residues. The germline gives CDR1 SEHNR, CDR2 FQNEAQ (reference sequence). The CDR3 spells CASSPRTGDTYGYTF. Here the CDR3 DNA reads TGTGCCAGCAGCCCCCGGACAGGGGACACCTATGGCTACACCTTC.

This clonotype has a handful of counts. A junction end diverges from the germline sequence, so it may reflect a read error. The chain has TRBV6-5 and TRBJ1-2; 9 positions match TRBD1. CDR1 and CDR2 (germline): MNHEY, SVGAGI. The CDR3 is 16 residues long. The CDR3 here is CASSNSYRGRGYGYTF. In DNA, the CDR3 is TGTGCCAGCAGTAACTCCTACAGGGGGCGAGGCTATGGCTACACCTTC.

This clonotype was found many times. V usage is TRBV7-2 and J usage is TRBJ1-1, with D unresolved. CDR3 length equals 13 residues. Germline CDR1 is SGHTA and CDR2 is FQGNSA. Trimming left V 3 bases short and J 10 bases short, with 15 bases between. CDR3 coding DNA: TGTGCCAGCAGCTTCCCCAACCGGCCCGGAGCTTTCTTT. Translating gives CASSFPNRPGAFF.

The chain combines TRBV29-1 with TRBJ2-2; D is undetermined. Looked up from germline, CDR1 is SQVTM and CDR2 is ANQGSEA. Trimming pared 8 bases from V and 3 bases from J, leaving 10 bases between. This CDR3 has 12 amino acids. CDR3 sequence reads: CSRQLDTGELFF. CDR3 DNA: TGCAGCCGTCAGCTGGACACCGGGGAGCTGTTTTTT.

There are many counts of this clonotype. This chain uses TRBV2 with TRBJ1-1, with 7 positions matching TRBD1. The CDR3 sequence is 15 residues long. CDR1 and CDR2 from the germline V gene are SNHLY and FYNNEI. The ends lost 5 bases at V and 1 base at J; junction bases unmatched: 7. The CDR3: CASSSQSGGNTEAFF. The CDR3 DNA reads as TGTGCCAGCAGTAGCCAATCAGGGGGGAACACTGAAGCTTTCTTT. Filled out from reference TRBV2 and TRBJ1-1, the complete variable domain reads EPEVTQTPSHQVTQMGQEVILRCVPISNHLYFYWYRQILGQKVEFLVSFYNNEISEKSEIFDDQFSVERPDGSNFTLKIRSTKLEDSAMYFCASSSQSGGNTEAFFGQGTRLTVV.

The chain uses TRBV27 and TRBJ2-2; D gene ambiguous. CDR3 length: 13 residues. Trimming took off 3 bases at V and 4 bases at J, with 6 bases between the two ends. CDR1 and CDR2 from the germline V gene are MNHEY and SMNVEV (reference sequence). CDR3 residues: CASSLARTGELFF. CDR3 in DNA: TGTGCCAGCAGTTTGGCTCGCACCGGGGAGCTGTTTTTT.